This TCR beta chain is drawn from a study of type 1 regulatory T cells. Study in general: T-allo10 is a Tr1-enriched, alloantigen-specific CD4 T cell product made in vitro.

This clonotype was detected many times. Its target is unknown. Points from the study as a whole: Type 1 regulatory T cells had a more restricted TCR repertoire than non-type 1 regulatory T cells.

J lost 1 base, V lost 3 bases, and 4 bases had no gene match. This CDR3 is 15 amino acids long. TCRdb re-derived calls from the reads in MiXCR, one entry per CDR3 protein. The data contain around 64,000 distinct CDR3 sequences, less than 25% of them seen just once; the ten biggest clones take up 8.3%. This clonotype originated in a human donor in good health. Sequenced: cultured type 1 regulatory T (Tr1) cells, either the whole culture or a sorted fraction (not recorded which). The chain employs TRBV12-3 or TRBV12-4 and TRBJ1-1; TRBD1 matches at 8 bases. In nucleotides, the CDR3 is TGTGCCAGCAGTTTTTCCGGACAGGGGAACACTGAAGCTTTCTTT. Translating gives CASSFSGQGNTEAFF.